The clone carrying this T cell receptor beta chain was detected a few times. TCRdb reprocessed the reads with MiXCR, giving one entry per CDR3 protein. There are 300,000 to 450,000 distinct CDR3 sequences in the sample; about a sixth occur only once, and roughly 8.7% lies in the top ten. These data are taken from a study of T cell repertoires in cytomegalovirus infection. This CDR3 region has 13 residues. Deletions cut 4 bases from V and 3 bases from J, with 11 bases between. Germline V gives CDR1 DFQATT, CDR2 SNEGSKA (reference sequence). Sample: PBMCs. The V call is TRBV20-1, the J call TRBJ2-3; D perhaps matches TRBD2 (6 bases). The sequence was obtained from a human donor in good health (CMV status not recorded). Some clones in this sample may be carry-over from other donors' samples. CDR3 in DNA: TGCAGTGCTACTTTCGGGACTACAGATACGCAGTATTTT. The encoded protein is CSATFGTTDTQYF.